Listed below are T cell receptor beta chains from one sample, sequenced in a study of control samples from healthy donors and cancer patients. Sequencing used immunoSEQ multiplex PCR; TCRdb keeps in-frame clones, though not all of them. This sample has around 26,000 clones; 75% to 90% occur once, and the top ten carry 20% to 25%. The sample consisted of PBMCs. Source of these receptors: a man in his sixties with colorectal cancer. Both conserved end residues are part of each CDR3. D genes are given only for firm matches. Only part of the rows carry a size: once, few, many, or a class if the clone is expanded.

D gene	V gene	J gene	clone size	CDR3 protein	CDR3 DNA
.	TRBV29-1	TRBJ2-1	few	CSVTTGRQSEQFF	TGCAGCGTTACAACAGGGAGGCAAAGTGAGCAGTTCTTC
TRBD1	TRBV7-9	TRBJ1-1	once	CASSPGTVKNTEAFF	TGTGCCAGCAGCCCCGGGACAGTTAAGAACACTGAAGCTTTCTTT
TRBD1	TRBV6-5	TRBJ1-2	few	CASSYSGGGRLGGYTF	TGTGCCAGCAGTTACTCGGGAGGGGGCAGGCTCGGTGGCTACACCTTC
.	TRBV3-1/TRBV3-2	TRBJ2-7	medium-sized	CASSLSGLGGEQYF	TGTGCCAGCAGCCTTTCCGGTCTTGGCGGCGAGCAGTACTTC
TRBD2	TRBV9	TRBJ2-3	once	CASSPRLAGGRADTQYF	TGTGCCAGCAGCCCCCGACTAGCGGGGGGTCGCGCAGATACGCAGTATTTT
TRBD1	TRBV5-1	TRBJ1-3	.	CASSTGADTIYF	TGCGCCAGCAGTACAGGGGCGGACACCATATATTTT
.	TRBV5-1	TRBJ1-2	.	CASRGDTGTNYGYTF	TGCGCCAGCAGGGGGGATACAGGGACCAACTATGGCTACACCTTC
.	TRBV6-5	TRBJ1-1	.	CASSSTYTEAFF	TGTGCCAGCAGTTCAACTTACACTGAAGCTTTCTTT
.	TRBV5-1	TRBJ2-5	.	CASSLGHTVETQYF	TGCGCCAGCAGCTTGGGACACACTGTGGAGACCCAGTACTTC
.	TRBV27	TRBJ1-5	.	CASSLLGGSQPQHF	TGTGCCAGCAGTTTATTGGGAGGGAGTCAGCCCCAGCATTTT
TRBD2	TRBV7-9	TRBJ2-1	once	CASSFGLAGHYNEQFF	TGTGCCAGCAGTTTCGGACTAGCGGGACACTACAATGAGCAGTTCTTC
TRBD1	TRBV7-9	TRBJ2-7	.	CASSPRAGGNEQYF	TGTGCCAGCAGCCCCCGGGCAGGGGGTAACGAGCAGTACTTC
TRBD2	TRBV4-3	TRBJ2-3	few	CASSPRTSGGRADTQYF	TGCGCCAGCAGCCCCCGGACTAGCGGGGGGCGGGCAGATACGCAGTATTTT
.	TRBV4-1	TRBJ2-5	.	CASSLSGGTQYF	TGCGCCAGCAGCCTTTCCGGGGGGACCCAGTACTTC
.	TRBV6-4	TRBJ1-5	.	CASSDGSGEKGMGSNQPQHF	TGTGCCAGCAGTGACGGATCAGGGGAGAAGGGTATGGGGAGCAATCAGCCCCAGCATTTT
TRBD1	TRBV5-1	TRBJ2-1	.	CASSSTGSTSNEQFF	TGCGCCAGCAGCTCGACAGGGTCAACCTCCAATGAGCAGTTCTTC
.	TRBV20-1	TRBJ2-1	.	CSPDTPGEQFF	TGCAGTCCAGATACACCTGGTGAGCAGTTCTTC
.	TRBV27	TRBJ2-6	.	CASTFIFSGANVLTF	TGTGCCAGCACCTTCATATTCTCTGGGGCCAACGTCCTGACTTTC
.	TRBV6-6	TRBJ1-1	.	CASSSAQGGENTEAFF	TGTGCCAGCAGCTCCGCGCAGGGTGGAGAGAACACTGAAGCTTTCTTT
TRBD1	TRBV5-4	TRBJ1-4	.	CASSARGRWDEKLFF	TGTGCCAGCAGCGCCAGGGGGCGGTGGGATGAAAAACTGTTTTTT
.	TRBV27	TRBJ1-6	.	CASRPGHNNSPLHF	TGTGCCAGCAGACCGGGACACAATAATTCACCCCTCCACTTT
TRBD1	TRBV10-3	TRBJ1-1	once	CAISSTGRDTEAFF	TGTGCCATCAGCTCGACAGGGAGGGACACTGAAGCTTTCTTT
TRBD1	TRBV5-1	TRBJ1-1	.	CASSLSGQGGTEAFF	TGCGCCAGCAGCCTATCGGGACAGGGCGGGACTGAAGCTTTCTTT
.	TRBV3-1/TRBV3-2	TRBJ2-1	.	CASSLYNEQFF	TGTGCCAGCAGCCTCTACAATGAGCAGTTCTTC
.	TRBV7-8	TRBJ2-1	.	CASSLARVLNYNEQFF	TGTGCCAGCAGCTTAGCGCGGGTCCTAAACTACAATGAGCAGTTCTTC
TRBD1	TRBV10-3	TRBJ1-1	once	CAISTGGSDTEAFF	TGTGCCATCAGCACAGGGGGCAGCGACACTGAAGCTTTCTTT
TRBD1	TRBV4-1	TRBJ2-2	.	CASSPQRPSGGGGELFF	TGCGCCAGCAGCCCCCAAAGACCCTCAGGGGGTGGCGGGGAGCTGTTTTTT
TRBD2	TRBV19	TRBJ2-3	.	CASSWPAGGVTDTQYF	TGTGCCAGTAGTTGGCCAGCGGGGGGTGTCACAGATACGCAGTATTTT
TRBD1	TRBV7-8	TRBJ1-1	.	CASSSQGGPGSGAFF	TGTGCCAGCAGCTCACAGGGGGGCCCAGGGAGTGGGGCTTTCTTT
.	TRBV7-9	TRBJ1-4	.	CASSLAGVMEKLFF	TGTGCCAGCAGCTTAGCAGGGGTTATGGAAAAACTGTTTTTT
.	TRBV18	TRBJ1-6	once	CASSPNNIYNSPLHF	TGTGCCAGCTCACCCAATAACATCTATAATTCACCCCTCCACTTT
.	TRBV30	TRBJ2-5	once	CAWIGSLPETQYF	TGTGCCTGGATAGGGAGCCTACCGGAGACCCAGTACTTC
.	TRBV5-1	TRBJ2-3	once	CASRSLDTQYF	TGCGCCAGCAGGTCCCTAGATACGCAGTATTTT
.	TRBV10-3	TRBJ1-4	.	CAISASGRSNEKLFF	TGTGCCATCAGTGCCTCGGGGCGGTCTAATGAAAAACTGTTTTTT
.	TRBV24-1	TRBJ2-3	.	CASAGHGTDTQYF	TGTGCCTCCGCCGGGCACGGCACAGATACGCAGTATTTT
.	TRBV30	TRBJ2-3	once	CAWSSETAGVVSTDTQYF	TGTGCCTGGAGCAGCGAAACCGCCGGGGTAGTCAGCACAGATACGCAGTATTTT
.	TRBV5-1	TRBJ1-6	.	CASSLAGQQNSPLHF	TGCGCCAGCAGCTTGGCCGGGCAGCAGAATTCACCCCTCCACTTT
.	TRBV6-1	TRBJ2-5	.	CASSEVGRAETQYF	TGTGCCAGCAGTGAAGTCGGCAGGGCAGAGACCCAGTACTTC
TRBD1	TRBV24-1	TRBJ1-2	.	CATSDGRQGMTYGYTF	TGTGCCACCAGTGATGGGAGACAGGGAATGACGTATGGCTACACCTTC
.	TRBV4-3	TRBJ1-2	.	CASSQVLGGRGYTF	TGCGCCAGCAGCCAAGTTCTCGGGGGCCGAGGCTACACCTTC
TRBD2	TRBV3-1/TRBV3-2	TRBJ2-3	once	CASSHLSLAGGGDTQYF	TGTGCCAGCAGCCACTTAAGTCTAGCGGGGGGCGGAGATACGCAGTATTTT
.	TRBV27	TRBJ2-6	.	CASTNFLGANVLTF	TGTGCCAGCACCAATTTCTTAGGGGCCAACGTCCTGACTTTC
TRBD2	TRBV29-1	TRBJ2-1	.	CSVSAGGDNEQFF	TGCAGCGTGTCGGCGGGGGGGGACAATGAGCAGTTCTTC
.	TRBV5-1	TRBJ1-1	.	CASQSSGNTEAFF	TGCGCCAGCCAATCGAGTGGGAACACTGAAGCTTTCTTT